This TCR beta chain was profiled in a study of PD-1 blockade in classical Hodgkin lymphoma. General study findings and limits: Baseline TCR diversity was reportedly lower in newly diagnosed patients than healthy donors. By C4D1 there was a significant rise in CD4+ TCR diversity but not in CD8+ TCR diversity.

To note about this clone: What it recognizes is unknown.

The protocol was immunoSEQ multiplex PCR, while the TCRdb copy is restricted to in-frame clones and leaves out a portion. The profile shows 90,000 or so clones, roughly 78% of them singletons. Described time point: cycle 4 day 1 (C4D1), after more than five weeks of nivolumab. Every patient had relapsed following autologous stem cell transplantation, and cohorts differed in brentuximab vedotin exposure. This TCR was recovered from a human donor with classical Hodgkin lymphoma. The sequencing here drew on peripheral blood mononuclear cells (PBMCs), taken before the fourth cycle of nivolumab.

Here the CDR3 DNA reads TGTGCCAGCAGATCTGATCATGGCTACACCTTC. Protein product: CASRSDHGYTF. The genes are TRBV5-4 and TRBJ1-2; no clear D gene. This CDR3 spans 11 amino acids. The germline V gene encodes CDR1 SGHNT and CDR2 YYREEE (reference sequence). V was shortened by 5 bases and J by 6 bases, with 8 bases between the two germline ends.